This T cell receptor beta chain originates from a study of graft-versus-host responses after intestinal transplantation. The method was immunoSEQ multiplex PCR; TCRdb's version includes in-frame clones alone and lacks a portion of them. The data contain fewer than 45,000 clones, about 89% of them singletons. The CDR3 contains 14 residues. Trimming at V came to 7 bases and at J to 0 bases, leaving 3 bases not matched to a gene. Germline CDR1 MNHNS, CDR2 SASEGT. This specimen consisted of PBMCs, obtained approximately 300 days after intestinal transplant. The chain links TRBV6-1 to TRBJ2-7; 10 bases fit TRBD2. The source is a human patient who received an intestinal transplant, so some T cells may come from the graft donor. CDR3 coding DNA: TGTGCCAGCATCCTAGCGGGAGTCTCCTACGAGCAGTACTTC. As protein: CASILAGVSYEQYF.